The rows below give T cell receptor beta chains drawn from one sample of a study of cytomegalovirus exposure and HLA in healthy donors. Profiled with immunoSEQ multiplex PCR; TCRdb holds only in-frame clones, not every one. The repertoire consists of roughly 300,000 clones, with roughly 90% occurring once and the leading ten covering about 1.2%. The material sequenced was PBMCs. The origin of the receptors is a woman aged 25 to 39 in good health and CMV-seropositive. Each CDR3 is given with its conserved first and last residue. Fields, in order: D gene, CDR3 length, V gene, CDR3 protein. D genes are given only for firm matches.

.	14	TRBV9	CASSVGSRNTEAFF
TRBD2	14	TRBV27	CASSGLEGTGELFF
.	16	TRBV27	CASRKESAASQETQYF
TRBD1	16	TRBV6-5	CASSYSGQGMNTEAFF
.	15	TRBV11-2	CASSLTTNTNTEAFF
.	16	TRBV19	CASQTGASREYNEQFF
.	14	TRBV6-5	CASSLLGYDQPQHF
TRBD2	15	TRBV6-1	CASSEALAGAYEQYF
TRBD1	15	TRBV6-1	CASSEASAGGFGYTF
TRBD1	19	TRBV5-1	CASSPTLSNPGQHSYEQYF
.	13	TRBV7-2	CASSLVANYEQYF
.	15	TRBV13	CASSSGPGDGTEAFF
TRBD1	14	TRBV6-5	CASSRDRGNTEAFF
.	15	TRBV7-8	CASSFGTGQNTEAFF
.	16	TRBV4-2	CASSQGNSAPLAEQFF
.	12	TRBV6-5	CASRGVDTEAFF
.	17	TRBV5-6	CASSSTLDRPGNQPQHF
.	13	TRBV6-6	CASSFSTGGGYTF
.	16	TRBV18	CASSPQGGGLSYEQYF
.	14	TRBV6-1	CASSEANRHYGYTF
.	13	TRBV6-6	CASRWATSEKLFF
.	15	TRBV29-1	CSVLGDQSNTGELFF
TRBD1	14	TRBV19	CASRDRGWNQPQHF
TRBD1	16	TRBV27	CASSLSWDRILHEQYF
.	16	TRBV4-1	CASSQIGPGDNSPLHF
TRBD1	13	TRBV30	CAWSYRGSYEQYF
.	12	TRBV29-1	CSVEQMNTEAFF
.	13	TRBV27	CASSLTVIQPQHF
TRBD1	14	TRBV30	CAWRQGANTGELFF
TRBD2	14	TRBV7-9	CASSPGLAINEQFF
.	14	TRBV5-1	CASSLNTGPGELFF
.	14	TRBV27	CASSSGHATDTQYF
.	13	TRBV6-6	CASSYVGGDGAFF
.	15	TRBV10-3	CAISDPGTFTYEQYF
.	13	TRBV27	CASSLFTSYEQYF
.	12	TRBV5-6	CASSSYTGELFF
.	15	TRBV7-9	CASSASRPANTEAFF
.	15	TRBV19	CASSMGSGSMYEQYF
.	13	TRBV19	CASSIGNTYEQYF
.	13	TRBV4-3	CASSQDGPGELFF
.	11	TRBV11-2	CASSRGYEQYF
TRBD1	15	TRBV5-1	CASSDRQGGINEQFF
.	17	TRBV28	CASSWGGVREYNSPLHF
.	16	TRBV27	CASSPRWGLVIYEQYF
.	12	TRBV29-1	CSVVGYTDTQYF
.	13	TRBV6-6	CASSYTRNTEAFF
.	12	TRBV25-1	CASSDTSGWQYF
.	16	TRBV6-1	CASSETGHRAPYEQYF